The present entry profiles one T cell receptor (beta chain) with its context. This clonotype was seen at least ten times. There is no known antigen for this receptor. The record has no base qualities; no much larger clone is one base away. This record belongs to a study of identical twins (dated by TCRdb to 2016 to 2017). Background for the entire study: TCR alpha and beta repertoires from monozygotic twins, unrelated adults of various ages and cord blood were deep-sequenced to test whether fetal clonotypes persist. To rule out contamination, the twin experiments were replicated at different times with different library preparation protocols.

The library was generated by 5' RACE. The sequencer listed for this sample is Illumina HiSeq 2000. A universal primer binding site was introduced by template switching, and a unique molecular identifier was present in the final cDNA, enabling accurate counting of TCR cDNA molecules. First-strand cDNA for TCR alpha and beta chains was synthesized from specific primers in the conserved constant-segment region. To control for contamination, every cDNA library carried two barcodes: a SMART-Mk sample barcode plus Illumina barcodes. Two successive PCR steps introduced TruSeq adapter sequences along with Illumina sample barcodes. Sequencing of the TCR alpha and beta cDNA libraries was done on the Illumina HiSeq platform using custom primers. Under the source paper's analysis protocol: MiGEC was used to process raw reads and extract unique molecular identifiers, and MiXCR was used to find CDR3 positions. Recombination models were inferred per individual with the repgenHMM and IGoR tools using an EM algorithm. The analysis of shared clonotypes was done with the tcR package in R, with sharing normalized by the product of cloneset sizes. Out-of-frame nonproductive sequences were analyzed to study raw recombination free of thymic and clonal selection effects. Through fastp at Q25 and MiXCR, TCRdb rebuilt clones from the public reads, retaining in-frame beta chains. CDR3 protein sequences are deduplicated, and each keeps its most common genes and DNA. The V and J calls were determined by TCRdb, not by the authors. The sample table holds approximately 250,000 distinct CDR3 sequences, of which approximately 5.9% were seen once. The biggest ten clones account for roughly 15% of the sample.

Every donor in the study was a healthy Caucasian. The twin cohort comprised three pairs of female monozygotic twins, all aged roughly 18 to 30 years. Positive isolation kits from Invitrogen were used to isolate the CD4+ and CD8+ T cell populations. V loses 5 bases of germline sequence and J loses 3 bases, and the interval between the two ends is 10 bases. Spanning cysteine to phenylalanine, the CDR3 consists of 13 amino acids. CDR3 DNA is the only sequence kept; it has 39 bases, read in frame from the first base. Points the paper makes about the study in general: Compared with coincidental sharing between unrelated individuals, out-of-frame TCR alpha sequences shared between twins had an excess of sequences with low generation probability. Zero-insertion analyses could be partly confounded by invariant T cells such as MAIT and iNKT, although diverse VJ usage argued against such confounding for most clonotypes. Because the same donors could not be followed over many years, conclusions were based on cross-sectional statistical analysis. Fewer insertions were carried by abundant cord blood beta clonotypes; a weaker similar trend was observed in young adult naive repertoires, while no such trend was observed in memory repertoires. The excess sharing between twins in beta out-of-frame sequences was weaker because fewer shared sequences reduced the signal-to-noise ratio. Out-of-frame TCR alpha sharing in monozygotic twins was systematically underestimated by recombination models, whereas sharing between unrelated individuals was in agreement with the recombination models.

This sample also appeared in a second study, on T cells expressing NK-cell markers. As that second paper reports: Eight donors provided sorted CD3+CD56+NKG2C+, CD3+CD56+NKG2C- and CD3+CD56-NKG2C+ T-cell subsets, whose TCR beta-chain repertoires were profiled. Of the eight sequenced donors, seven were found to be HCMV-seropositive and one was found to be HCMV-seronegative. In several experiments an anti-gammadeltaTCR antibody was added to restrict sorting to alphabetaTCR-expressing T cells. In over five donors, the dominant CD3+CD56+NKG2C+ clonotypes were among the top 10 CD8+ clonotypes and accounted for about 1.0-7.5% of CD8+ T cells. Those dominant clonotypes were again the most abundant among CD3+CD56-NKG2C+ cells in several donors, at about 25-60.1%. Whether the expanded NKG2C-expressing T cell clones were specific for HCMV antigens remained unclear. Randomly selected healthy volunteers, three men and five women, were used as the eight sequenced donors. HCMV-specific IgG was detected in serum with a commercial ELISA kit to determine HCMV serostatus. MIGEC handled demultiplexing of the reads and grouping by UMI, while MiTCR was used to assemble and quantify clonotypes. Only TCR cDNA sequences supported by at least two reads were kept to exclude erroneous sequences. The tcR package was used for downstream repertoire analysis, with clonotypes matched between fractions based on CDR3 nucleotide sequence plus V segment. VDJmatch was used to annotate antigen specificity against VDJdb, with one amino acid substitution in CDR3 permitted.

The origin of this receptor is a woman younger than 35 in good health. Sequenced input: CD8+ T cells sorted from blood. This receptor chain uses TRBV12-3 or TRBV12-4 and TRBJ1-1; TRBD1 is perhaps the D gene, given 5 matching bases. CDR3 region: CASSLSGDTEAFF. At the DNA level, the sequence is TGTGCCAGCAGTCTTTCGGGGGACACTGAAGCTTTCTTT.